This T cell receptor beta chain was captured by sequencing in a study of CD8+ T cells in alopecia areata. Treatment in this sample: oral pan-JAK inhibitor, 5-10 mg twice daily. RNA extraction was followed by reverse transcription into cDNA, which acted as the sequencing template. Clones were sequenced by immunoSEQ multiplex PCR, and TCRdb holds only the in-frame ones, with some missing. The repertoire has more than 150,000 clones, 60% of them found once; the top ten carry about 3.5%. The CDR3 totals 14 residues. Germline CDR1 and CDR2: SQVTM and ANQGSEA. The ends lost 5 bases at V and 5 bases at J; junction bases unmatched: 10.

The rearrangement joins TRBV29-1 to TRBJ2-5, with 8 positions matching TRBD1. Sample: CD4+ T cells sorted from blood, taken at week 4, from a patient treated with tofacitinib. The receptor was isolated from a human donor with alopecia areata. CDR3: CSVSRAGGEETQYF. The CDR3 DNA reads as TGCAGCGTTTCTAGGGCAGGGGGCGAGGAGACCCAGTACTTC.